This is a list of T cell receptor beta chains from one sample in a study of regulatory T cells in long-lasting Graves disease. Each CDR3 protein gets one entry after TCRdb re-called the multiplex PCR reads with MiXCR. The table has about 320,000 distinct CDR3 sequences, over 15% seen once; the top ten hold about 39%. The sequenced sample was peripheral blood mononuclear cells (PBMCs), obtained at new diagnosis, from a patient treated with antithyroid drugs. Source of these receptors: a female donor with Graves disease. CDR3s include the opening cysteine and the closing phenylalanine or tryptophan. Fields, in order: clone size, J gene, V gene, D gene, CDR3 DNA, CDR3 protein. The D gene is left open where the match is weak. The size field is filled for only some rows; it gives once, few, many or a size class.

many	TRBJ2-2	TRBV5-5	-	TGTGCCAGCAGCTTGGATCTAAGGAACACCGGGGAGCTGTTTTTT	CASSLDLRNTGELFF
-	TRBJ1-3	TRBV14	-	TGTGCCAGCAGCCACTCCTCTCCCATATATTTT	CASSHSSPIYF
-	TRBJ1-2	TRBV11-2	TRBD1	TGTGCCAGCAGCCCAGGTGTTACAGGGGGTGCTGGCTACACCTTC	CASSPGVTGGAGYTF
-	TRBJ2-7	TRBV11-2	TRBD1	TGTGCCAGCAGCTTACGACAGGGGGGACCCTACGAGCAGTACTTC	CASSLRQGGPYEQYF
many	TRBJ2-1	TRBV28	TRBD2	TGTGCCAGCAGTACGACCGGACTAGGCAATGAGCAGTTCTTC	CASSTTGLGNEQFF
many	TRBJ2-5	TRBV29-1	-	TGCAGCGCGAGGGCCATCCTGTGGGGAGAGACCCAGTACTTC	CSARAILWGETQYF
many	TRBJ1-1	TRBV19	-	TGTGCCAGTAGTATTGCAGGGTACGGGAACACTGAAGCTTTCTTT	CASSIAGYGNTEAFF
many	TRBJ2-7	TRBV18	-	TGTGCCAGCTCACCAATCCAGTCTATCTCCTACGAGCAGTACTTC	CASSPIQSISYEQYF
many	TRBJ1-2	TRBV12-3/TRBV12-4	-	TGTGCCATTTCGAGGGGTGGCTACACCTTC	CAISRGGYTF
few	TRBJ2-5	TRBV28	-	TGTGCCAGCAGTAGCTTAAACTCTGGGGAGACCCAGTACTTC	CASSSLNSGETQYF
-	TRBJ2-2	TRBV7-9	-	TGTGCCAGCAGCCCGGGGTTTTGGGGACGGGACACCGGGGAGCTGTTTTTT	CASSPGFWGRDTGELFF
many	TRBJ1-5	TRBV19	-	TGTGCCAGTAGTAAGGGACTCGGGGGCAATCAGCCCCAGCATTTT	CASSKGLGGNQPQHF
many	TRBJ2-1	TRBV30	-	TGTGCCTGGAGTGATTTTGGTGAGCAGTTCTTC	CAWSDFGEQFF
many	TRBJ2-2	TRBV9	-	TGTGCCAGCAGCCCCGACAGACCGAACACCGGGGAGCTGTTTTTT	CASSPDRPNTGELFF
many	TRBJ2-3	TRBV12-3/TRBV12-4	TRBD2	TGTGCCAGCAGATCGGGACTAGCGGGAGATTGGTACACAGATACGCAGTATTTT	CASRSGLAGDWYTDTQYF